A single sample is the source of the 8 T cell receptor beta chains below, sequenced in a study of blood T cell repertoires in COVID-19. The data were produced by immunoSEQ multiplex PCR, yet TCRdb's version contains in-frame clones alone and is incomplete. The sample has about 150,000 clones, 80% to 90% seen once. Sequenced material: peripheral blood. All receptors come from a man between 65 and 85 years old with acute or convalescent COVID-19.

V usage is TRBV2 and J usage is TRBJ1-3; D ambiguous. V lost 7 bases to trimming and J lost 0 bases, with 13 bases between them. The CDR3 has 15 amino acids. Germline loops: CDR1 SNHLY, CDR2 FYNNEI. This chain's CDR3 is CASTPTPSSGNTIYF. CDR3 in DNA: TGTGCCAGCACCCCTACACCTAGCTCTGGAAACACCATATATTTT.

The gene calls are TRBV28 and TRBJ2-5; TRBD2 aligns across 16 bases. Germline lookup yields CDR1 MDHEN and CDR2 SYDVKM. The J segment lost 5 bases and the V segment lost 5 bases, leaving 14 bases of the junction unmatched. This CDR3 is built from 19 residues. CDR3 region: CASSNSPGLAGGPGETQYF. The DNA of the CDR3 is TGTGCCAGCAGTAATAGTCCGGGACTAGCGGGAGGGCCGGGGGAGACCCAGTACTTC.

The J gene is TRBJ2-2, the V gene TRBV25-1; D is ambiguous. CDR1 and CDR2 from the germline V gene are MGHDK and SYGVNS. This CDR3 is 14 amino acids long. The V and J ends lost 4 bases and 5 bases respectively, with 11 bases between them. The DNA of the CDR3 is TGTGCCAGCAGTGGACTCTCAACTACCGGGGAGCTGTTTTTT. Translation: CASSGLSTTGELFF.

The CDR3 loop is CAISDIGMAGGVNEQFF. The CDR3, as DNA: TGTGCCATCAGTGATATTGGTATGGCGGGAGGGGTCAATGAGCAGTTCTTC. The genes are TRBV10-3 and TRBJ2-1; 9 positions agree with TRBD2. Germline loops: CDR1 ENHRY, CDR2 SYGVKD. The CDR3 contains 17 residues. The V and J ends lost 3 bases and 6 bases, in that order; junction bases with no gene match: 12.

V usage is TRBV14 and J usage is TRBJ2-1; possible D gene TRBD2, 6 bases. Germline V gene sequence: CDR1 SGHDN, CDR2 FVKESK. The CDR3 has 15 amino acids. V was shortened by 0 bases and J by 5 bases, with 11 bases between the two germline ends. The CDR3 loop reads CASSQDWGGNNEQFF. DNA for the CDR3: TGTGCCAGCAGCCAAGATTGGGGCGGGAACAATGAGCAGTTCTTC.

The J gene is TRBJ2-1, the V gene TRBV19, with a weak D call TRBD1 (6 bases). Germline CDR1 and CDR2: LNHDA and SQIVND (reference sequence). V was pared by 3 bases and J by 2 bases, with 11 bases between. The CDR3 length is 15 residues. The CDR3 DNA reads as TGTGCCAGTAGTATCAAACAGGGTCCCTACAATGAGCAGTTCTTC. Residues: CASSIKQGPYNEQFF.

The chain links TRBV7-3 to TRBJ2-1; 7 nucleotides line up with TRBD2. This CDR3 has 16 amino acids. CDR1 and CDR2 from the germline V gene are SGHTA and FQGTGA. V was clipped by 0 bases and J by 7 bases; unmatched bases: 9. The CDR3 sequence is CASSLTGRETGNEQFF. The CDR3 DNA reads TGTGCCAGCAGCTTAACGGGGCGGGAGACGGGAAATGAGCAGTTCTTC.

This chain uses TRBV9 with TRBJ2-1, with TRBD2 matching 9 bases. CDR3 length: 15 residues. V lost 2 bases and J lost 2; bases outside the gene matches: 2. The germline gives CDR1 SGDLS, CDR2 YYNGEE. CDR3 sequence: CASSVASGAYNEQFF. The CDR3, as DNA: TGTGCCAGCAGCGTGGCTAGCGGGGCCTACAATGAGCAGTTCTTC.